A single sample is the source of the 21 T cell receptor beta chains below, sequenced in a study of CD8+ T cells in alopecia areata. In each case, RNA was isolated and then reverse transcribed into cDNA as the sequencing template. Sequencing used immunoSEQ multiplex PCR; TCRdb keeps in-frame clones, though not all of them. The sample yields some 150,000 clones, roughly three fifths seen once. Sequencing used CD4+ T cells sorted from blood, obtained at week 0. The origin of the receptors is a human donor with alopecia areata.

This clone was detected only once. Other DNA sequences from this sample encode an identical CDR3 as well. The chain is built from TRBV5-1 and TRBJ2-2; the D is unclear. This CDR3 region has 14 residues. The V end lost 0 bases, the J end lost 0 bases, and 3 bases lay between the germline ends. Looked up from germline, CDR1 is SGHRS and CDR2 is YFSETQ. The DNA for the CDR3 is TGCGCCAGCAGCTTGGGATCGAACACCGGGGAGCTGTTTTTT. Encoded protein: CASSLGSNTGELFF. The variable domain in full, completed from reference TRBV5-1 and TRBJ2-2, reads KAGVTQTPRYLIKTRGQQVTLSCSPISGHRSVSWYQQTPGQGLQFLFEYFSETQRNKGNFPGRFSGRQFSNSRSEMNVSTLELGDSALYLCASSLGSNTGELFFGEGSRLTVL.

This clone occurred a few times. The chain joins TRBV13 to TRBJ2-5; D perhaps matches TRBD2 (6 bases). CDR1 and CDR2 from the germline V gene are PRHDT and FYEKMQ (reference sequence). This CDR3 region has 14 residues. Trimming removed 5 bases from V and 1 base from J, with 11 bases in between. CDR3 DNA sequence: TGTGCCAGCAGCCATCCGGGAGCCCAAGAGACCCAGTACTTC. It codes for CASSHPGAQETQYF.

This clone was seen more than once but under ten times. The V call is TRBV27, the J call TRBJ2-5; D is unclear. CDR3 size: 11 residues. CDR1 and CDR2 from the germline V gene are MNHEY and SMNVEV (reference sequence). The V end lost 3 bases, the J end lost 1 base, and 0 bases lay between the germline ends. CDR3 coding DNA: TGTGCCAGCAGTTTCCAAGAGACCCAGTACTTC. Translating gives CASSFQETQYF.

The gene calls are TRBV25-1 and TRBJ1-1; a weak D match, TRBD1 (5 bases). V lost 1 base, J lost 3 bases, and 12 bases lay in between. There are 15 residues in the CDR3. Germline V CDR1 and CDR2: MGHDK, SYGVNS. CDR3: CASSEWGVEDTEAFF. The DNA for the CDR3 is TGTGCCAGCAGTGAATGGGGGGTTGAGGACACTGAAGCTTTCTTT.

This chain joins TRBV5-1 and TRBJ2-3, with a possible D match to TRBD1 (6 bases). The V end lost 2 bases, the J end lost 5 bases, and 12 bases lay between the germline ends. The CDR3 loop spans 14 amino acids. The germline V gene has CDR1 SGHRS and CDR2 YFSETQ. This CDR3 is CASSLTGQLDTQYF. DNA of the CDR3: TGCGCCAGCAGCTTAACGGGACAACTAGATACGCAGTATTTT.

The V gene is TRBV10-3, the J gene TRBJ1-2, with a weak D call TRBD1 (5 bases). Deletions cut 3 bases from V and 4 bases from J, with 15 bases between. The CDR3 is 15 amino acids. Germline CDR1 ENHRY, CDR2 SYGVKD. Written as DNA, the CDR3 is TGTGCCATCAGTGATCCCGGGACGGCTTCCTATGGCTACACCTTC. Translation: CAISDPGTASYGYTF.

Only a few counts were recorded for this clone. This chain uses TRBV7-8 with TRBJ2-1; unclear D gene. The CDR3 covers 16 residues. The V end lost 0 bases, the J end lost 0 bases, and 9 bases lay between the germline ends. Germline V CDR1 and CDR2: SGHVS, FQNEAQ. The CDR3 coding sequence is TGTGCCAGCAGCTTAGCGATGCAGAGCTCCTACAATGAGCAGTTCTTC. Protein sequence: CASSLAMQSSYNEQFF.

Comment on this clone: The sample has other DNA sequences that encode this CDR3 too. The chain employs TRBV4-3 and TRBJ2-4, with D hard to call. Trimming cost V 0 bases and J 8 bases, with 2 bases left between them. Germline-derived CDR1 and CDR2 are LGHNA and YSLEER. The CDR3 runs to 11 residues. CDR3 DNA: TGCGCCAGCAGCCAAGATTACATTCAGTACTTC. This translates into CASSQDYIQYF.

The rearrangement uses TRBV27 and TRBJ1-1; D is undetermined. This CDR3 region has 16 residues. Germline V gives CDR1 MNHEY, CDR2 SMNVEV (reference sequence). The ends were cut back, 5 bases at V and 1 base at J, with 17 bases in the middle. Here the CDR3 DNA reads TGTGCCAGCAGTCCCGTATTTTGGGCGGGGAACACTGAAGCTTTCTTT. Amino acids: CASSPVFWAGNTEAFF.

The J gene is TRBJ1-1, the V gene TRBV13, with TRBD1 matching 7 bases. Germline CDR1 is PRHDT and CDR2 is FYEKMQ (reference sequence). V was pared by 5 bases and J by 5 bases, with 5 bases of the junction left unmatched. The CDR3 totals 13 residues. CDR3: CASSRETGTEAFF. As DNA, the CDR3 is TGTGCCAGCAGCCGAGAGACAGGGACTGAAGCTTTCTTT.

This clone turned up a few times. The chain employs TRBV5-1 and TRBJ1-2; D might be TRBD1 (5 bases). Germline loops: CDR1 SGHRS, CDR2 YFSETQ. Deletions cut 0 bases from V and 7 bases from J, with 13 bases between. CDR3 length equals 14 residues. The CDR3 DNA reads as TGCGCCAGCAGCTTGGACCATCCCAGGGTTGGCTACACCTTC. This encodes CASSLDHPRVGYTF.

The chain uses TRBV2 and TRBJ1-2; D unclear. The CDR3 sequence is 12 residues long. Germline V gene sequence: CDR1 SNHLY, CDR2 FYNNEI. DNA for the CDR3: TGTGTTAACGGGGATTCGCTCTATGGCTACACCTTC. Protein product: CVNGDSLYGYTF. Supplemented by reference TRBV2 and TRBJ1-2, the full variable domain reads EPEVTQTPSHQVTQMGQEVILRCVPISNHLYFYWYRQILGQKVEFLVSFYNNEISEKSEIFDDQFSVERPDGSNFTLKIRSTKLEDSAMYFCVNGDSLYGYTFGSGTRLTVV.

CDR3: CAWSVLAQMGYGYTF. CDR3 sequence (DNA): TGTGCCTGGAGTGTATTGGCACAAATGGGCTATGGCTACACCTTC. This rearrangement joins TRBV30 to TRBJ1-2; no clear D gene. Trimming shortened V by 0 bases and J by 4 bases, and 15 bases separated the two germline ends. CDR3 length: 15 residues. CDR1 and CDR2 (germline): GTSNPN, SVGIG (reference sequence).

The rearrangement uses TRBV7-2 and TRBJ2-1; tentatively, D is TRBD1 (5 bases). V lost 4 bases and J 6 bases, leaving 10 bases between the germline ends. From germline, CDR1 is SGHTA and CDR2 FQGNSA. The CDR3 is 13 amino acids. The CDR3 nucleotides read TGTGCCAGCAGCTCCCGACAGACCAATGAGCAGTTCTTC. Translating it yields CASSSRQTNEQFF.

This chain uses TRBV23-1 with TRBJ1-6; D is uncertain. TRBV23-1 qualifies as an ORF whose function is uncertain. The germline V and J ends were trimmed by 6 bases and 6 bases, with 21 bases remaining between them. The length of the CDR3 is 17 residues. The CDR3 region is CASSPRLCQSPNSPLHF. The CDR3 coding sequence is TGCGCCAGCAGCCCCCGCTTGTGTCAGAGTCCTAATTCACCCCTCCACTTT.

The CDR3 spells CSVSGETQYF. In nucleotides, the CDR3 is TGCAGTGTAAGCGGAGAGACCCAGTACTTC. The rearrangement joins TRBV20-1 to TRBJ2-5; tentatively, D is TRBD2 (5 bases). Germline CDR1 is DFQATT and CDR2 is SNEGSKA (reference sequence). V was cut by 7 bases and J by 4 bases, with 7 bases left in between. The CDR3 sequence is 10 residues long.

V usage is TRBV20-1 and J usage is TRBJ2-1; TRBD1 or TRBD2 may be the D gene (5 bases each). The CDR3 covers 10 residues. Germline values: CDR1 DFQATT, CDR2 SNEGSKA (reference sequence). The V end lost 7 bases, the J end lost 10 bases, and 11 bases lay between the germline ends. The CDR3 DNA follows: TGCAGTGTCCCCTGGGGGGAGCAGTTCTTC. Translation gives CSVPWGEQFF.

The genes are TRBV23-1 and TRBJ2-5; D not certain. TRBV23-1 is an open reading frame, and its role is uncertain. The CDR3 loop spans 13 amino acids. V was cut by 1 base and J by 3 bases, with 6 bases left in between. CDR3 region: CASSQWGKETQYF. CDR3 DNA sequence: TGCGCCAGCAGTCAATGGGGAAAAGAGACCCAGTACTTC.

The rearrangement links TRBV29-1 to TRBJ2-7; D is possibly TRBD1 (8 bases). From germline, CDR1 is SQVTM and CDR2 ANQGSEA. The CDR3 runs to 15 residues. Trimming took 5 bases from V and 2 from J, leaving 19 bases between them. In DNA, the CDR3 is TGCAGCGTTTTCACGAACAGGGGGGGGACCTACGAGCAGTACTTC. This encodes CSVFTNRGGTYEQYF.

The chain links TRBV5-4 to TRBJ2-4; 7 bases are a match to TRBD1. The CDR3 consists of 15 residues. Germline-derived CDR1 and CDR2 are SGHNT and YYREEE (reference sequence). After removal of 4 bases from V and 3 bases from J, the junction contained 7 bases not matched to a gene. In DNA form, the CDR3 reads TGTGCCAGCAGCCTCACAGGGGTGGGCAAAAACATTCAGTACTTC. Residues: CASSLTGVGKNIQYF.

The chain combines TRBV15 with TRBJ2-5, with no clear D. V lost 0 bases and J lost 4, with 12 bases in between. This CDR3 region has 15 residues. CDR1 is LNHNV and CDR2 is YYDKDF in the germline V gene (reference sequence). The CDR3 here is CATSRDLVRTETQYF. The DNA for the CDR3 is TGTGCCACCAGCAGAGATTTGGTCAGAACAGAGACCCAGTACTTC.